The subject of this entry is one T cell receptor beta chain. Its antigen is undetermined. Expressed TCRB transcripts were sequenced, since all the RNA that had been isolated was reverse transcribed. Several million reads were obtained on average from naive, central memory and regulatory T cell samples. This table comes from immunoSEQ multiplex PCR, and its TCRdb copy is limited to in-frame clones, with some not included. The sample consists of some 330,000 clones, over 10% of them appearing once. The entry originates in a study of beta chain features in type 1 diabetes. Study-wide points: For Type 1 diabetes patients, all four CD4+ subsets carried TCRB CDR3s that were moderately but significantly shorter. Healthy donors had naive, central memory and Treg TCRB repertoires that appeared less similar than those seen among patients. The analysis here could not establish whether HLA type shapes TCRB rearrangement.

CDR3 length: 13 residues. Germline V gives CDR1 SGHVS, CDR2 FNYEAQ. Trimming removed 3 bases from V and 0 bases from J, with 6 bases in between. The sample taken for sequencing was naive CD4+ T cells from blood. The origin of this receptor is a woman between 18 and 30 years old with type 1 diabetes. This chain uses TRBV7-6 with TRBJ2-7; TRBD2 might be the D (6 bases). The CDR3 region is CASSLDYSYEQYF. The DNA of the CDR3 is TGTGCCAGCAGCTTGGACTACTCCTACGAGCAGTACTTC.